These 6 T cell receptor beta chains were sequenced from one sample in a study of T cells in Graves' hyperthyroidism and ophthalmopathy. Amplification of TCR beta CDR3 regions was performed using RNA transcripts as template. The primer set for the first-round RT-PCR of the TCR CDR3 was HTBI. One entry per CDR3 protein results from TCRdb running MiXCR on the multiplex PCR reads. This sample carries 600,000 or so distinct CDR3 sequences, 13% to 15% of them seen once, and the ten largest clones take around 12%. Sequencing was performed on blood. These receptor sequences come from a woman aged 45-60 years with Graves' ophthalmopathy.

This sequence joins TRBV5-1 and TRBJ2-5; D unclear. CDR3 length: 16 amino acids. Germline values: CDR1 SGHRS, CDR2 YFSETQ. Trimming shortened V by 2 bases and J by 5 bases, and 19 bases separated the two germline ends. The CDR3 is CASSFVAGRTWETQYF. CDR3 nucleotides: TGCGCCAGCAGCTTTGTCGCTGGACGTACGTGGGAGACCCAGTACTTC. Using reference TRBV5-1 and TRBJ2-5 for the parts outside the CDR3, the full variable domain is KAGVTQTPRYLIKTRGQQVTLSCSPISGHRSVSWYQQTPGQGLQFLFEYFSETQRNKGNFPGRFSGRQFSNSRSEMNVSTLELGDSALYLCASSFVAGRTWETQYFGPGTRLLVL.

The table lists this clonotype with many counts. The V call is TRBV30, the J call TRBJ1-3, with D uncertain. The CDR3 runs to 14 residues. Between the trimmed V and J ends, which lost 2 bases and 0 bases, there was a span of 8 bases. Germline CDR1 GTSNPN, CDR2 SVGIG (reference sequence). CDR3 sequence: CAWSPLGSGNTIYF. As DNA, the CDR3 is TGTGCCTGGAGTCCGTTGGGCTCTGGAAACACCATATATTTT. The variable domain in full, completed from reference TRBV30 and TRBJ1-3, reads SQTIHQWPATLVQPVGSPLSLECTVEGTSNPNLYWYRQAAGRGLQLLFYSVGIGQISSEVPQNLSASRPQDRQFILSSKKLLLSDSGFYLCAWSPLGSGNTIYFGEGSWLTVV.

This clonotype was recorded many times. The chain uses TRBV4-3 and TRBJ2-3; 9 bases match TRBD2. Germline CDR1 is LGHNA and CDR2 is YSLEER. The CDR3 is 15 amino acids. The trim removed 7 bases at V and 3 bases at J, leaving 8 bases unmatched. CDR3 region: CASTPGTSITDTQYF. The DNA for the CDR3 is TGCGCCAGCACTCCCGGGACTAGCATTACAGATACGCAGTATTTT.

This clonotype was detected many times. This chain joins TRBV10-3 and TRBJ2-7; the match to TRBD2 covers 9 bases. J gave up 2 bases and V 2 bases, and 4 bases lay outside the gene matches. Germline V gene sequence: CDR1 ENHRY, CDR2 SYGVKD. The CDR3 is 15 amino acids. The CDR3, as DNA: TGTGCCATCAGTGAGAGTAGCGGGAGCACCTACGAGCAGTACTTC. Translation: CAISESSGSTYEQYF.

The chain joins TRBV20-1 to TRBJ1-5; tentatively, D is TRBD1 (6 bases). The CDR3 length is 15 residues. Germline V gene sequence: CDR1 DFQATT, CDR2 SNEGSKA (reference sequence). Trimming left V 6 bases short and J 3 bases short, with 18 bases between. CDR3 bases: TGCAGTGCCTTAATACTGGACAGCCACAATCAGCCCCAGCATTTT. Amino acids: CSALILDSHNQPQHF.

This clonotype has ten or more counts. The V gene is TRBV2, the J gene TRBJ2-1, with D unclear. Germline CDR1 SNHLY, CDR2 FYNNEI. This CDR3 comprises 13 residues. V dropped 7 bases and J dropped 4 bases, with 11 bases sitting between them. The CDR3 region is CASMADPYNEQFF. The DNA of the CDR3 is TGTGCCAGCATGGCCGATCCGTACAATGAGCAGTTCTTC.